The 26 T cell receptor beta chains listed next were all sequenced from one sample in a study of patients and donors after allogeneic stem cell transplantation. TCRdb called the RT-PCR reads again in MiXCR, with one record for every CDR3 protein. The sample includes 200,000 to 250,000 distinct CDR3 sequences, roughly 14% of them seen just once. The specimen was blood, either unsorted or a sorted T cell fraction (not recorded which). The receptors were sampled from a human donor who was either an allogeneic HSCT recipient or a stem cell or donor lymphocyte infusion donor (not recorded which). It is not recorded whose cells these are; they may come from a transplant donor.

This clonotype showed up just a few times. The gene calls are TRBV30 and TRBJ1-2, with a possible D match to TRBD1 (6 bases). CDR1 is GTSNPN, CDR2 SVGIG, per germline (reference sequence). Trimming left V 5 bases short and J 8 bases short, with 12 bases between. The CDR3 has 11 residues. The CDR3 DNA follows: TGTGCCTGGCGGGGGGCGCGGGGCTACACCTTC. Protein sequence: CAWRGARGYTF.

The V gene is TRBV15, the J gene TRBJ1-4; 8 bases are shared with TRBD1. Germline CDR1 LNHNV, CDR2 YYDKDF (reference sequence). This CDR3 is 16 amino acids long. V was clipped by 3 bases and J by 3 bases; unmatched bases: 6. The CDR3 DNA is TGTGCCACCAGCAGGGCCCGGGACAGGTCTAATGAAAAACTGTTTTTT. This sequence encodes CATSRARDRSNEKLFF. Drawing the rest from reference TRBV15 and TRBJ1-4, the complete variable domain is DAMVIQNPRYQVTQFGKPVTLSCSQTLNHNVMYWYQQKSSQAPKLLFHYYDKDFNNEADTPDNFQSRRPNTSFCFLDIRSPGLGDTAMYLCATSRARDRSNEKLFFGSGTQLSVL.

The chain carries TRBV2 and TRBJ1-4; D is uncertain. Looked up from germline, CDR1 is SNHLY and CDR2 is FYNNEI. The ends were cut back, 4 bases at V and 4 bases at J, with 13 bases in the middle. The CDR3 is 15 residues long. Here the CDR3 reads CASSVTRALNEKLFF. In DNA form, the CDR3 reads TGTGCCAGCAGTGTAACCCGGGCCCTTAATGAAAAACTGTTTTTT.

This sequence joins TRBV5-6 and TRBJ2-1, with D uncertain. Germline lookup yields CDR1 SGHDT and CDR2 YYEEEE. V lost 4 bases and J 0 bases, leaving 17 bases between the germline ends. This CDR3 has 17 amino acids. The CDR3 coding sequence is TGTGCCAGCAGCGAGAAGGGTGGGTCGAGCTCCTACAATGAGCAGTTCTTC. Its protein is CASSEKGGSSSYNEQFF.

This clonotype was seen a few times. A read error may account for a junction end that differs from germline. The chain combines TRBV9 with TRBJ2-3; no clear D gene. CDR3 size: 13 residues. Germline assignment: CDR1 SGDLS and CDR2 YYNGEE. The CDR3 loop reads CANSVPGSDTQYF. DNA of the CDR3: TGTGCCAACAGCGTCCCGGGTTCGGATACGCAGTATTTT.

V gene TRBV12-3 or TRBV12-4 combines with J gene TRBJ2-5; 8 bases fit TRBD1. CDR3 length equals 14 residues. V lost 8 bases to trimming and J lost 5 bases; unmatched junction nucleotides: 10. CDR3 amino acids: CASGQGGFKETQYF. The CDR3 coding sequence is TGTGCCAGCGGACAGGGTGGGTTTAAGGAGACCCAGTACTTC.

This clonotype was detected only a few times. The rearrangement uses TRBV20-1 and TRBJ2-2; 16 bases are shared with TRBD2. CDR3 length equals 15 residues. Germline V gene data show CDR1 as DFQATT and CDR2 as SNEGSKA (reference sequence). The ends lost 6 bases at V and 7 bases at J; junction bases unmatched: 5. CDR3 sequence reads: CSAVGLAGGGGELFF. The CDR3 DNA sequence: TGCAGTGCAGTGGGACTAGCGGGAGGGGGCGGGGAGCTGTTTTTT.

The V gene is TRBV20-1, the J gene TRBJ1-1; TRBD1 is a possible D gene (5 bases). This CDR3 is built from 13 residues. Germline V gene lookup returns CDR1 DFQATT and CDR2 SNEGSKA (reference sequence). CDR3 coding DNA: TGCAGGCCCAGGGAAAGCAGGAACACTGAAGCTTTCTTT. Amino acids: CRPRESRNTEAFF.

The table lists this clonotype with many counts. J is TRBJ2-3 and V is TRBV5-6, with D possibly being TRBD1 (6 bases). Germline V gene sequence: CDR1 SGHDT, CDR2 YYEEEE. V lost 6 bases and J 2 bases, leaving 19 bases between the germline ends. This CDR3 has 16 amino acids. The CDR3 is CASTETYRDLTDTQYF. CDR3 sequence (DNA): TGTGCCAGCACCGAAACCTACAGGGACCTCACAGATACGCAGTATTTT.

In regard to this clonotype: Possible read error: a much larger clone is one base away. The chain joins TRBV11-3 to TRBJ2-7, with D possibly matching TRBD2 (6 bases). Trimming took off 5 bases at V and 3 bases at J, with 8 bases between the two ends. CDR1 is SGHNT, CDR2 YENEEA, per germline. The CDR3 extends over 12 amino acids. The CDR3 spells CASSHSGYEQYF. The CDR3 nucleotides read TGTGCCAGCAGCCATAGCGGCTACGAGCAGTACTTC.

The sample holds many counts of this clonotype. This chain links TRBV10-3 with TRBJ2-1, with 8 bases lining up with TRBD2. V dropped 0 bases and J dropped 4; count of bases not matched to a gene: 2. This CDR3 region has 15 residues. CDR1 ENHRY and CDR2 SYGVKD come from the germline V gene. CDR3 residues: CAISESAGGYNEQFF. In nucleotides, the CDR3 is TGTGCCATCAGTGAGTCTGCGGGGGGTTACAATGAGCAGTTCTTC.

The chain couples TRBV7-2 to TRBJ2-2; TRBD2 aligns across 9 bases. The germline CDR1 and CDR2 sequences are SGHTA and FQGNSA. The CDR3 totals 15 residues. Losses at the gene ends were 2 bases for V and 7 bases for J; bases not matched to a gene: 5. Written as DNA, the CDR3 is TGTGCCAGCAGCTTATTTAGCGGGAGTGGCGGGGAGCTGTTTTTT. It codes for CASSLFSGSGGELFF.

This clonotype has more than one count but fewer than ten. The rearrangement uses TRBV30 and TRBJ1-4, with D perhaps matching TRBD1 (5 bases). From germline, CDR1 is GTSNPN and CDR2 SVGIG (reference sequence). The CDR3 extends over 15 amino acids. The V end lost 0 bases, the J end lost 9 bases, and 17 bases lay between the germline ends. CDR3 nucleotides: TGTGCCTGGAGTGTACAGGAGGGGAGTACGAAAAAACTGTTTTTT. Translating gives CAWSVQEGSTKKLFF.

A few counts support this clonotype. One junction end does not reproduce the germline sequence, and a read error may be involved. CDR3 sequence (DNA): TGTGCCAGCAGTCTCCAGCCAAGGGGACAGATAATATTC. It specifies CASSLQPRGQIIF. The chain couples TRBV27 to TRBJ2-7, with 7 bases identical to TRBD1. CDR3 size: 13 residues. CDR1 and CDR2 (germline): MNHEY, SMNVEV (reference sequence).

The CDR3 reads CASSANMNTEAFF. CDR3 nucleotide sequence: TGTGCCAGCTCAGCTAACATGAACACTGAAGCTTTCTTT. The chain employs TRBV18 and TRBJ1-1; D is uncertain. The CDR3 extends over 13 amino acids. Looked up from germline, CDR1 is KGHSH and CDR2 is LQKENI. Trimming cost V 5 bases and J 0 bases, with 7 bases left between them.

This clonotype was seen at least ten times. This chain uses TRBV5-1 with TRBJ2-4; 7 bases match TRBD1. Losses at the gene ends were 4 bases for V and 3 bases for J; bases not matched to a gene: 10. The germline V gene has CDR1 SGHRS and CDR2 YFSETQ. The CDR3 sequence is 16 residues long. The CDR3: CASSPFTGADKNIQYF. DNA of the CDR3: TGCGCCAGCAGCCCCTTTACAGGGGCGGACAAAAACATTCAGTACTTC. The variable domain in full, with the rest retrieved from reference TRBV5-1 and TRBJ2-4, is KAGVTQTPRYLIKTRGQQVTLSCSPISGHRSVSWYQQTPGQGLQFLFEYFSETQRNKGNFPGRFSGRQFSNSRSEMNVSTLELGDSALYLCASSPFTGADKNIQYFGAGTRLSVL.

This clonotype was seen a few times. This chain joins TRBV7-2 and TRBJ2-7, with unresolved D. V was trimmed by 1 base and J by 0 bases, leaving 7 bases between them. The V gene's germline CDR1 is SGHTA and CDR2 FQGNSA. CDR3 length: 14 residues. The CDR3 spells CASSLVADSYEQYF. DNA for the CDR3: TGTGCCAGCAGCTTAGTGGCAGACTCCTACGAGCAGTACTTC.

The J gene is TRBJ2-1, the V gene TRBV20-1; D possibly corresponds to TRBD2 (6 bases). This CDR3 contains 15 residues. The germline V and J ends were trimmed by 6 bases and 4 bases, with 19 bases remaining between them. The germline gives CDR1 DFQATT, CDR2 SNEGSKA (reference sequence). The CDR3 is CSAPGGLASYNEQFF. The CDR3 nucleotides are TGCAGTGCCCCAGGCGGGCTAGCGAGTTACAATGAGCAGTTCTTC.

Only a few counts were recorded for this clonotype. CDR3: CASSSRTPRSSYEQYF. The CDR3 DNA reads TGTGCCAGCTCATCCCGGACGCCAAGGAGCTCCTACGAGCAGTACTTC. This chain uses TRBV18 with TRBJ2-7; D gene uncertain. The germline CDR1 and CDR2 sequences are KGHSH and LQKENI. This CDR3 spans 16 amino acids. Between the trimmed V and J ends, which lost 5 bases and 0 bases, there was a span of 17 bases.

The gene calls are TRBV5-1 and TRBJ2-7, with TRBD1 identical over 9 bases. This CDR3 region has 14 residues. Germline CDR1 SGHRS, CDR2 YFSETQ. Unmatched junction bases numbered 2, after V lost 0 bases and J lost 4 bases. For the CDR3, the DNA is TGCGCCAGCAGCTTGGACGGACAGGGGTACGAGCAGTACTTC. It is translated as CASSLDGQGYEQYF.

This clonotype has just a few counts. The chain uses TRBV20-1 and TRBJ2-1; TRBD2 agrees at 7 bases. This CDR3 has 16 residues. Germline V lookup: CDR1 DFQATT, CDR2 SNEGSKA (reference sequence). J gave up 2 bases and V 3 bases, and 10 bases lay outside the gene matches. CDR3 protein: CSASAAGETTYNEQFF. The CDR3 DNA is TGCAGTGCTAGTGCGGCGGGAGAAACAACCTACAATGAGCAGTTCTTC.

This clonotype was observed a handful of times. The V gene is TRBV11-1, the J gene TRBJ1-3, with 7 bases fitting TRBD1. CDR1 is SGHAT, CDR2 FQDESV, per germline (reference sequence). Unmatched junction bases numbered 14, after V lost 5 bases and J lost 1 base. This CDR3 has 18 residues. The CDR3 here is CASSPDRHPPSSGNTIYF. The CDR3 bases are TGTGCCAGCAGCCCGGACAGGCATCCCCCGTCTTCTGGAAACACCATATATTTT.

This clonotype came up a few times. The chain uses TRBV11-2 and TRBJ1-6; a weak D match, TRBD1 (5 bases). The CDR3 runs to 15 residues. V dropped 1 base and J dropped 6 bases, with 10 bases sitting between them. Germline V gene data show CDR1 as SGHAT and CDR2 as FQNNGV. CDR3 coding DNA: TGTGCCAGCAGCTTAGGGCGGGGCGGTAATTCACCCCTCCACTTT. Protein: CASSLGRGGNSPLHF.

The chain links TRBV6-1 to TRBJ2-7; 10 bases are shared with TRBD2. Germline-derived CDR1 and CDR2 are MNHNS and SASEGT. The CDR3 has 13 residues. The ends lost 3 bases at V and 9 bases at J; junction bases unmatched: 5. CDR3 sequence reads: CASSEGLALVQYF. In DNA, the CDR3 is TGTGCCAGCAGTGAGGGACTAGCGTTGGTGCAGTACTTC.

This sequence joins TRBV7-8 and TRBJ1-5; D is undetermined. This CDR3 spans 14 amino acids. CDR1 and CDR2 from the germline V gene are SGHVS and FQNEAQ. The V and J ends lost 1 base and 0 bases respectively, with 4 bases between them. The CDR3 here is CASSLEHSNQPQHF. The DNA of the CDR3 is TGTGCCAGCAGCTTAGAACATAGCAATCAGCCCCAGCATTTT.

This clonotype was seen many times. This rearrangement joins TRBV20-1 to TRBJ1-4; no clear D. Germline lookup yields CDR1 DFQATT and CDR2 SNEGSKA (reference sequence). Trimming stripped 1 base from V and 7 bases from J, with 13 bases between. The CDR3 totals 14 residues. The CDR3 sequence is CSARVPPRGEKLFF. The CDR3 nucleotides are TGCAGTGCTAGAGTACCACCCCGGGGTGAAAAACTGTTTTTT.